The 4 T cell receptor beta chains below come from one sample, sequenced in a study of technical replicates of blood from several donors. Profiled with immunoSEQ multiplex PCR; TCRdb holds only in-frame clones, not every one. The profile shows some 91,000 clones, around 95% of them singletons. Source material: T cells isolated from PBMCs. The receptors were gathered from a human donor in good health.

Only one count was recorded for this clone. This sequence joins TRBV19 and TRBJ1-5, with no clear D. Per germline, CDR1 LNHDA and CDR2 SQIVND (reference sequence). With 5 bases removed from V and 10 bases from J, the gap between germline ends came to 15 bases. The CDR3 is 13 amino acids. In nucleotides, the CDR3 is TGTGCCAGTAGTGGCGGGGATTGGGGTCCCCAGCATTTT. The encoded protein is CASSGGDWGPQHF.

The chain recombines TRBV2 with TRBJ2-1; 14 nucleotides match TRBD2. Unmatched junction bases numbered 2, after V lost 4 bases and J lost 0 bases. The germline gives CDR1 SNHLY, CDR2 FYNNEI. CDR3 length: 17 residues. The CDR3 DNA sequence: TGTGCCAGCAGTGGGACTAGCGGGAGGACCTCCTACAATGAGCAGTTCTTC. Translated, it gives CASSGTSGRTSYNEQFF.

V and J are TRBV6-1 and TRBJ2-7; D might be TRBD2 (6 bases). Trimming removed 3 bases at V and 1 base at J, with 10 bases between. Germline V gene data show CDR1 as MNHNS and CDR2 as SASEGT. The CDR3 has 14 amino acids. In nucleotides, the CDR3 is TGTGCCAGCAGTGACCGCGGGATATCCTACGAGCAGTACTTC. It yields the protein CASSDRGISYEQYF.

This chain connects TRBV6-5 to TRBJ2-3, with D tentatively TRBD2 (5 bases). Germline V gene data show CDR1 as MNHEY and CDR2 as SVGAGI. V was trimmed by 6 bases and J by 0 bases, leaving 10 bases between them. The CDR3 is 14 amino acids. The CDR3 DNA follows: TGTGCCAGCAGCTCAAGGGAGAGCACAGATACGCAGTATTTT. The encoded protein is CASSSRESTDTQYF.